What follows is one TCR beta chain and its context. The antigen is unknown. Sequencing used immunoSEQ multiplex PCR; TCRdb keeps in-frame clones, though not all of them. The table includes 50,000 to 70,000 clones, roughly 94% detected once. The CDR3 contains 16 residues. The V gene lost 4 bases and the J gene lost 1 base, with 17 bases spanning the gap. Germline V CDR1 and CDR2: MGHDK, SYGVNS. The data derive from a study of CD4 T cells in relation to SARS-CoV-2 and coronaviruses. Across the study: Of the patients, about 8 were male, a few female, two Hispanic.

Study-wide results and caveats: Monoreactive clones expanded significantly more to SARS-CoV-2 than crossreactive clones did. Memory recall responses, not primary responses primed in culture, are what the assay detects. About 65% of donors had memory CD4+ clonotypes crossrecognizing SARS-CoV-2 and common cold coronavirus spike.

Sequences were obtained from naive CD4+ T cells from PBMCs. Noted subset: naive CD4+ T cells isolated by negative enrichment. The chain has TRBV25-1 and TRBJ2-7; tentatively, D is TRBD1 (6 bases). The TCR was taken from an adult with COVID-19. The CDR3, as DNA: TGTGCCAGCAGTGGGAGTAAGGGACAAACTTCCTACGAGCAGTACTTC. This sequence encodes CASSGSKGQTSYEQYF.